These 8 T cell receptor beta chains share one sample of origin, sequenced in a study of cytomegalovirus exposure and HLA in healthy donors. Here immunoSEQ multiplex PCR was the method, and the copy in TCRdb shows in-frame clones only, minus some. The sample shows 250,000 or so clones, nearly 90% of them seen only once. What was sequenced was PBMCs. All receptors derive from a woman aged 18-29 years in good health and CMV-seronegative.

The rearrangement links TRBV10-1 to TRBJ2-1; maybe TRBD2 (5 bases). V lost 3 bases to trimming and J lost 0 bases, with 12 bases between them. This CDR3 spans 16 amino acids. Germline CDR1 is WNHNN and CDR2 is SYGVQD (reference sequence). CDR3 sequence (DNA): TGCGCCAGCAGTGATAGGAGCGGCCGCTCCTACAATGAGCAGTTCTTC. Translation: CASSDRSGRSYNEQFF.

V usage is TRBV25-1 and J usage is TRBJ1-1, with a tentative D call TRBD1 (5 bases). The ends were cut back, 7 bases at V and 3 bases at J, with 9 bases in the middle. The length of the CDR3 is 12 residues. From germline, CDR1 is MGHDK and CDR2 SYGVNS. The CDR3 is CASIGGYTEAFF. CDR3 nucleotides: TGTGCCAGCATCGGGGGGTACACTGAAGCTTTCTTT.

CDR3 nucleotides: TGTGCCAGCAGCTTGGGGGCAGATTACACCGGGGAGCTGTTTTTT. Translation: CASSLGADYTGELFF. This sequence joins TRBV7-9 and TRBJ2-2, with D possibly being TRBD1 (6 bases). V was trimmed by 3 bases and J by 3 bases, leaving 11 bases between them. Germline CDR1 SEHNR, CDR2 FQNEAQ (reference sequence). The length of the CDR3 is 15 residues.

The chain is built from TRBV6-5 and TRBJ1-4; possibly TRBD1 for D (5 bases). The CDR3 covers 15 residues. Trimming stripped 6 bases from V and 2 bases from J, with 13 bases between. Germline-derived CDR1 and CDR2 are MNHEY and SVGAGI. The CDR3 loop is CASRNRRGTNEKLFF. The CDR3 bases are TGTGCCAGCAGAAACCGGAGGGGTACTAATGAAAAACTGTTTTTT.

The chain employs TRBV11-1 and TRBJ2-2, with D maybe TRBD2 (5 bases). Germline CDR1 SGHAT, CDR2 FQDESV (reference sequence). The CDR3 contains 17 residues. With 5 bases removed from V and 2 bases from J, the gap between germline ends came to 18 bases. Here the CDR3 reads CASSQEEERANTGELFF. CDR3 bases: TGTGCCAGCAGCCAGGAGGAGGAACGGGCTAACACCGGGGAGCTGTTTTTT.

The chain is built from TRBV6-1 and TRBJ1-3; 9 bases map to TRBD1. Looked up from germline, CDR1 is MNHNS and CDR2 is SASEGT. This CDR3 comprises 13 residues. Trimming at V came to 6 bases and at J to 7 bases, leaving 4 bases not matched to a gene. CDR3 sequence reads: CASRGQGVNTIYF. The CDR3 DNA is TGTGCCAGCAGGGGACAGGGTGTGAACACCATATATTTT.

The chain carries TRBV4-1 and TRBJ1-5, with a weak D call TRBD1 (6 bases). This CDR3 contains 17 residues. Trimming took off 0 bases at V and 7 bases at J, with 19 bases between the two ends. Germline V lookup: CDR1 MGHRA, CDR2 YSYEKL. The DNA of the CDR3 is TGCGCCAGCAGCCAAGATCGGAGGGGGGGAGTTGGGCAGCCCCAGCATTTT. It yields the protein CASSQDRRGGVGQPQHF.

The chain is built from TRBV27 and TRBJ1-2, with TRBD1 identical over 10 bases. V lost 5 bases, J lost 5 bases, and 11 bases stayed unmatched. Per germline, CDR1 MNHEY and CDR2 SMNVEV (reference sequence). The CDR3 sequence is 16 residues long. The CDR3 sequence: CASSHGQGVNYYGYTF. The CDR3 nucleotides are TGTGCCAGCAGTCACGGACAGGGGGTTAATTATTATGGCTACACCTTC.